The next 31 T cell receptor beta chains were all read from a single sample in a study of post-analysis software for immune sequencing data. Sequencing libraries made from TCR beta cDNA carried unique molecular identifiers. TCRdb re-called the PCR reads with MiXCR, one entry per CDR3 protein. The sample has hundreds of thousands of distinct CDR3 sequences; 25% to 30% are singletons. Findings and caveats of the study: Five or six TRBV segments, TRBV5-6, TRBV5-1 and TRBV20-1 among them, were found more frequent in patients than controls.

No antigen is known for these receptors. The sequencing input was blood. These receptors were taken from a girl aged 10 to 17 with multiple sclerosis.

This rearrangement joins TRBV29-1 to TRBJ2-3; 9 nucleotides match TRBD1. The J segment lost 6 bases and the V segment lost 6 bases, leaving 13 bases of the junction unmatched. CDR3 length: 15 residues. Germline loops: CDR1 SQVTM, CDR2 ANQGSEA. The CDR3 DNA follows: TGCAGCGTAGCCAGGGACAGGGAGGGCCGCGATACGCAGTATTTT. As protein: CSVARDREGRDTQYF.

This clonotype came up a few times. The chain couples TRBV27 to TRBJ2-1; 12 bases are shared with TRBD2. V lost 5 bases to trimming and J lost 6 bases; unmatched junction nucleotides: 11. The CDR3 runs to 17 residues. The V gene's germline CDR1 is MNHEY and CDR2 SMNVEV (reference sequence). CDR3 sequence reads: CASSPLRLAGDLNEQFF. CDR3 coding DNA: TGTGCCAGCAGTCCCCTTAGACTAGCGGGGGACCTCAATGAGCAGTTCTTC.

V usage is TRBV29-1 and J usage is TRBJ2-3; 9 bases align to TRBD2. V trimming: 8 bases; J trimming: 6 bases; junction bases outside the gene matches: 12. Germline CDR1 and CDR2: SQVTM and ANQGSEA. This CDR3 comprises 14 residues. The CDR3 DNA reads TGCAGCTCCTTAGGACTAGCGTCTTCGGATACGCAGTATTTT. This encodes CSSLGLASSDTQYF.

This chain links TRBV7-2 with TRBJ2-1; weak D call: TRBD1 (5 bases). The J call may be wrong; the DNA end is better matched by TRBJ2-7. CDR3 length equals 12 residues. Germline CDR1 SGHTA, CDR2 FQGNSA. The CDR3 DNA reads as TGTGCCAGCAGCCGAGGACACAATGAGCAGTACTTC. Its translation is CASSRGHNEQYF.

The J gene is TRBJ1-5, the V gene TRBV12-3 or TRBV12-4; 8 nucleotides align to TRBD1. With 6 bases clipped from V and 6 bases from J, the junction kept 7 bases outside the gene matches. The CDR3 loop spans 14 amino acids. The CDR3 is CASRGTGFRQPQHF. In DNA form, the CDR3 reads TGTGCCAGCAGGGGGACAGGTTTTCGTCAGCCCCAGCATTTT.

This clonotype was seen only a few times. The J gene is TRBJ2-4, the V gene TRBV5-8, with D perhaps being TRBD1 or TRBD2 (6 bases each). The ends were cut back, 0 bases at V and 7 bases at J, with 11 bases in the middle. The CDR3 runs 14 residues. Germline V lookup: CDR1 SGHTS, CDR2 YDEGEE. CDR3 bases: TGTGCCAGCAGCTTGGGGAGGGGGTGGAACATTCAGTACTTC. It yields the protein CASSLGRGWNIQYF.

This clonotype was counted a few times. The chain has TRBV3-1 and TRBJ2-7; D is undetermined. Germline V CDR1 and CDR2: LGHDT, YNNKEL (reference sequence). Trimming pared 1 base from V and 1 base from J, leaving 8 bases between. CDR3 length: 14 residues. CDR3 nucleotide sequence: TGTGCCAGCAGCCAAGGAGCAGGATCCTACGAGCAGTACTTC. It codes for CASSQGAGSYEQYF.

The CDR3 DNA reads as TGCGCCAGCAGCGCCACTAGCGGGAGGGCTGTAGATACGCAGTATTTT. Encoded protein: CASSATSGRAVDTQYF. V is TRBV5-1 and J is TRBJ2-3; TRBD2 matches at 13 bases. The V gene's germline CDR1 is SGHRS and CDR2 YFSETQ. The CDR3 runs to 16 residues. The V and J ends lost 4 bases and 5 bases, in that order; junction bases with no gene match: 7.

The table lists this clonotype with a few counts. The chain recombines TRBV2 with TRBJ2-1, with D perhaps assigned TRBD1 or TRBD2 (5 bases each). The V gene lost 4 bases and the J gene lost 10 bases, with 11 bases spanning the gap. Germline-derived CDR1 and CDR2 are SNHLY and FYNNEI. The CDR3 has 12 amino acids. The CDR3 sequence is CASSGDVREQFF. CDR3 coding DNA: TGTGCCAGCAGTGGGGACGTAAGAGAGCAGTTCTTC.

This clonotype is a singleton in its sample. The CDR3 spells CSASDLRRRGGYTF. The CDR3 DNA sequence: TGCAGTGCTAGTGACCTAAGGAGGAGGGGGGGCTACACCTTC. The rearrangement uses TRBV20-1 and TRBJ1-2; possible D gene TRBD1, 6 bases. The V gene lost 3 bases and the J gene lost 8 bases, with 19 bases spanning the gap. Germline V gives CDR1 DFQATT, CDR2 SNEGSKA (reference sequence). CDR3 size: 14 residues.

As to this clonotype: Since a much larger clone is just one base distant, this may be a read error. This chain's CDR3 is CASRVNSNQPQHF. For the CDR3, the DNA is TGTGCCAGCAGAGTAAATAGCAATCAGCCCCAGCATTTT. The V gene is TRBV6-1, the J gene TRBJ1-5; D remains unclear. This CDR3 is 13 amino acids long. CDR1 is MNHNS and CDR2 is SASEGT in the germline V gene. Trimming left V 6 bases short and J 0 bases short, with 6 bases between.

There are a few counts of this clonotype. The rearrangement links TRBV5-6 to TRBJ2-1, with D hard to call. V was cut by 4 bases and J by 9 bases, with 11 bases left in between. The germline V gene has CDR1 SGHDT and CDR2 YYEEEE. This CDR3 spans 12 amino acids. The CDR3 is CASSPFFGEQFF. Written as DNA, the CDR3 is TGTGCCAGCAGCCCATTCTTCGGTGAGCAGTTCTTC.

With regard to this clonotype: A much larger clone differs from this one at a single base, so this may be a read error. This chain connects TRBV4-1 to TRBJ2-5; unclear D gene. Per the germline V gene, CDR1 is MGHRA and CDR2 is YSYEKL. This CDR3 has 18 residues. Trimming stripped 0 bases from V and 11 bases from J, with 28 bases between. The CDR3 spells CASSQDDVDSYLGNEQYF. CDR3 coding DNA: TGCGCCAGCAGCCAAGATGACGTAGACTCCTATCTTGGTAATGAGCAGTACTTC.

The genes are TRBV29-1 and TRBJ2-6; perhaps D is TRBD1 or TRBD2 (6 bases each). The CDR3 covers 16 residues. The V end was cut by 6 bases, the J end by 0 bases, with 15 bases between. Germline CDR1 and CDR2: SQVTM and ANQGSEA. This CDR3 reads CSVEGHSSSGANVLTF. For the CDR3, the DNA is TGCAGCGTGGAGGGACACTCCTCCTCTGGGGCCAACGTCCTGACTTTC.

The chain employs TRBV7-2 and TRBJ2-3; 14 bases map to TRBD2. The ends lost 1 base at V and 1 base at J; junction bases unmatched: 4. CDR1 is SGHTA, CDR2 FQGNSA, per germline. CDR3 length: 18 amino acids. CDR3 DNA: TGTGCCAGCAGCTTAGTTTCGGGACTAGCGGGGGGCACAGATACGCAGTATTTT. Translated: CASSLVSGLAGGTDTQYF.

The chain employs TRBV4-1 and TRBJ1-5; D is unclear. The CDR3 contains 16 residues. Per germline, CDR1 MGHRA and CDR2 YSYEKL. The V gene lost 0 bases and the J gene lost 4 bases, with 13 bases spanning the gap. CDR3 DNA: TGCGCCAGCAGCCAAGAGGCCCAGAGATATAATCAGCCCCAGCATTTT. Its translation is CASSQEAQRYNQPQHF.

This chain connects TRBV7-9 to TRBJ1-2, with no clear D. CDR1 SEHNR and CDR2 FQNEAQ come from the germline V gene (reference sequence). Trimming took off 2 bases at V and 10 bases at J, with 11 bases between the two ends. The CDR3 contains 12 residues. The CDR3 reads CASSLIGQDYTF. CDR3 DNA sequence: TGTGCCAGCAGCTTAATTGGGCAGGACTACACCTTC.

This sequence joins TRBV5-1 and TRBJ2-1, with TRBD1 as a possible D gene (5 bases). Germline V gene sequence: CDR1 SGHRS, CDR2 YFSETQ. This CDR3 is built from 14 residues. V was clipped by 2 bases and J by 8 bases, with 14 bases between them. The CDR3 region has the DNA TGCGCCAGCAGCTTAGTCGGGTGGGGCGATGAGCAGTTCTTC. It translates to CASSLVGWGDEQFF.

V gene TRBV29-1 combines with J gene TRBJ2-2; 8 nucleotides match TRBD1. Germline V lookup: CDR1 SQVTM, CDR2 ANQGSEA. V was pared by 7 bases and J by 2 bases, with 6 bases of the junction left unmatched. The CDR3 sequence is 14 residues long. The CDR3 bases are TGCAGCGCCACGGCAGGGGGCAACACCGGGGAGCTGTTTTTT. Translating gives CSATAGGNTGELFF.

The table lists this clonotype with a few counts. As DNA, the CDR3 is TGTGCCAGCAGACCCGGACTAAGCTACAATGAGCAGTTCTTC. It codes for CASRPGLSYNEQFF. J is TRBJ2-1 and V is TRBV28; D possibly corresponds to TRBD2 (6 bases). CDR1 MDHEN and CDR2 SYDVKM come from the germline V gene. The V and J ends lost 6 bases and 3 bases respectively, with 12 bases between them. The CDR3 is 14 residues long.

This clonotype was seen a handful of times. CDR3 bases: TGTGCCATAAGCGGGGGGGCGGATACGCAGTATTTT. Protein product: CAISGGADTQYF. The gene calls are TRBV2 and TRBJ2-3, with 10 positions matching TRBD2. Trimming cost V 10 bases and J 6 bases; bases outside gene matches: 4. Germline CDR1 SNHLY, CDR2 FYNNEI. CDR3 length: 12 residues.

This chain connects TRBV25-1 to TRBJ1-1, with D hard to call. CDR3 length: 13 residues. The germline V gene encodes CDR1 MGHDK and CDR2 SYGVNS. The V and J ends lost 1 base and 3 bases respectively, with 6 bases between them. This CDR3 is CASSESLDTEAFF. The DNA for the CDR3 is TGTGCCAGCAGTGAATCCCTCGACACTGAAGCTTTCTTT.

This chain uses TRBV5-1 with TRBJ2-1; the D is unclear. Trimming cost V 0 bases and J 8 bases, with 12 bases left between them. This CDR3 has 14 residues. CDR1 and CDR2 (germline): SGHRS, YFSETQ. The CDR3 region is CASSLGESVYEQFF. The CDR3 DNA follows: TGCGCCAGCAGCTTGGGGGAAAGTGTATATGAGCAGTTCTTC.

The chain couples TRBV7-9 to TRBJ1-4, with D maybe TRBD1 (5 bases). Germline V CDR1 and CDR2: SEHNR, FQNEAQ (reference sequence). The CDR3 extends over 14 amino acids. The V end was cut by 5 bases, the J end by 4 bases, with 11 bases between. As DNA, the CDR3 is TGTGCCAGCAGCCCGGGGCTGAATAATGAAAAACTGTTTTTT. Encoded protein: CASSPGLNNEKLFF.

V and J are TRBV5-1 and TRBJ1-6; D may be TRBD1 (6 bases). CDR1 is SGHRS and CDR2 is YFSETQ in the germline V gene. The V end was cut by 3 bases, the J end by 9 bases, with 16 bases between. The CDR3 is made up of 15 amino acids. The CDR3 sequence: CASSSGTGARSPLHF. The CDR3 bases are TGCGCCAGCAGCTCCGGGACGGGGGCACGTTCACCCCTCCACTTT.

The chain combines TRBV28 with TRBJ2-1; D possibly corresponds to TRBD2 (5 bases). The CDR3 has 16 amino acids. V gave up 3 bases and J gave up 7 bases, with 19 bases separating them. CDR1 and CDR2 (germline): MDHEN, SYDVKM. CDR3 sequence (DNA): TGTGCCAGCAGTTTCTCTGCTCGGGGTGGCGGGAATGAGCAGTTCTTC. Encoded protein: CASSFSARGGGNEQFF.

This clonotype was picked up a small number of times. This rearrangement joins TRBV20-1 to TRBJ2-5; a weak D match, TRBD1 (5 bases). The J call is in doubt because the DNA end fits TRBJ2-7 better. Germline CDR1 and CDR2: DFQATT and SNEGSKA (reference sequence). This CDR3 is 14 amino acids long. The CDR3 coding sequence is TGCAGTGCCAGTTCCTCTCAGGGTGTCTACGAGCAGTACTTC. Amino acid sequence: CSASSSQGVYEQYF.

The chain is built from TRBV7-2 and TRBJ2-7; TRBD2 agrees at 11 bases. V dropped 4 bases and J dropped 0; count of bases not matched to a gene: 5. The length of the CDR3 is 16 residues. Germline CDR1 reads SGHTA; CDR2 reads FQGNSA. The CDR3 coding sequence is TGTGCCAGCAGCTCACGACTAGCGGGGAGCTCCTACGAGCAGTACTTC. Amino acid sequence: CASSSRLAGSSYEQYF. Full variable domain (remainder filled in from reference TRBV7-2 and TRBJ2-7): GAGVSQSPSNKVTEKGKDVELRCDPISGHTALYWYRQSLGQGLEFLIYFQGNSAPDKSGLPSDRFSAERTGGSVSTLTIQRTQQEDSAVYLCASSSRLAGSSYEQYFGPGTRLTVT.

This clonotype was counted only a few times. The V gene is TRBV4-1, the J gene TRBJ2-3, with D perhaps TRBD1 (6 bases). Trimming removed 3 bases at V and 3 bases at J, with 7 bases between. The germline CDR1 and CDR2 sequences are MGHRA and YSYEKL. This CDR3 is built from 13 residues. The CDR3 region has the DNA TGCGCCAGCAGCCACCAGGGGACAGATACGCAGTATTTT. Translated, it gives CASSHQGTDTQYF.

The sample holds a few counts of this clonotype. The CDR3 region is CASSPSGGLVGHEQFF. Written as DNA, the CDR3 is TGTGCCAGCAGCCCTAGCGGGGGCCTCGTTGGGCATGAGCAGTTCTTC. V and J are TRBV7-9 and TRBJ2-1; 10 bases match TRBD2. Losses at the gene ends were 5 bases for V and 8 bases for J; bases not matched to a gene: 12. Germline CDR1 SEHNR, CDR2 FQNEAQ (reference sequence). The CDR3 spans 16 residues.

The chain combines TRBV2 with TRBJ2-7; perhaps D is TRBD1 or TRBD2 (5 bases each). The ends were cut back, 7 bases at V and 2 bases at J, with 12 bases in the middle. The V gene's germline CDR1 is SNHLY and CDR2 FYNNEI. This CDR3 region has 13 residues. CDR3 nucleotides: TGTGCCAGCAAGCAAGGGGAGACCTACGAGCAGTACTTC. Translated: CASKQGETYEQYF.